Each of the 5 T cell receptor beta chains below was sequenced from the same sample in a study of shared clonotypes between healthy human individuals. The method was immunoSEQ multiplex PCR; TCRdb's version includes in-frame clones alone and lacks a portion of them. The table includes fewer than 700,000 clones, around 81% detected once. Sequenced sample: PBMCs. These TCRs come from a middle-aged woman in good health. Some clones in this sample may be carry-over from other donors' samples.

The gene calls are TRBV28 and TRBJ2-3; 7 bases fit TRBD1. From germline, CDR1 is MDHEN and CDR2 SYDVKM. V dropped 6 bases and J dropped 1; count of bases not matched to a gene: 4. This CDR3 comprises 14 residues. The CDR3 loop is CASSPTGGTDTQYF. Here the CDR3 DNA reads TGTGCCAGCAGCCCAACAGGGGGCACAGATACGCAGTATTTT.

This clone was recorded only once. The J gene is TRBJ2-7, the V gene TRBV19, with 11 positions matching TRBD2. V gave up 4 bases and J gave up 4 bases; unmatched junction bases: 9. The CDR3 runs 16 residues. CDR1 is LNHDA, CDR2 SQIVND, per germline (reference sequence). CDR3 nucleotides: TGTGCCAGTAGTACCACTAGCGGGAGCGACCTTTACGAGCAGTACTTC. This gives the protein CASSTTSGSDLYEQYF.

This chain links TRBV7-2 with TRBJ2-7; perhaps TRBD2 as D (5 bases). Germline loops: CDR1 SGHTA, CDR2 FQGNSA. V lost 3 bases and J lost 4, with 10 bases in between. The CDR3 loop spans 13 amino acids. CDR3 protein: CASSLSLGYEQYF. The CDR3 bases are TGTGCCAGCAGCTTGTCACTAGGGTACGAGCAGTACTTC.

The chain combines TRBV28 with TRBJ2-1; 8 nucleotides line up with TRBD2. J was trimmed by 8 bases and V by 10 bases; bases with no gene match: 10. Germline V gene data show CDR1 as MDHEN and CDR2 as SYDVKM. The length of the CDR3 is 13 residues. The CDR3 DNA reads TGTGCCACCCGCGGGGGGTACAGCGATGAGCAGTTCTTC. Translating it yields CATRGGYSDEQFF.

This clone was detected many times. The chain is built from TRBV11-3 and TRBJ2-5; 8 bases align to TRBD2. The length of the CDR3 is 14 residues. The trim removed 5 bases at V and 2 bases at J, leaving 4 bases unmatched. CDR1 is SGHNT, CDR2 YENEEA, per germline. The CDR3 region is CASSPTGGQETQYF. The CDR3 DNA reads as TGTGCCAGCAGCCCCACGGGGGGGCAAGAGACCCAGTACTTC.